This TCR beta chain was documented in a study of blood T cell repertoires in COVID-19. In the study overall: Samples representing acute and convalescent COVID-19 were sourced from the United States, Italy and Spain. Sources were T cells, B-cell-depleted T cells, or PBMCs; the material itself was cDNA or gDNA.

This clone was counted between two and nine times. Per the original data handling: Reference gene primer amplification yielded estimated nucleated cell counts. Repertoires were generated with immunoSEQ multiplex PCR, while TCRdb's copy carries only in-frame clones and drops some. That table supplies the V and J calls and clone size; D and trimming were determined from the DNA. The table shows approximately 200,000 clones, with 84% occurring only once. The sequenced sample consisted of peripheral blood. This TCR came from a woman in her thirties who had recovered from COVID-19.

In DNA form, the CDR3 reads TGTGCCAGCAGCCTCAGGGCCAACAGGGGAGGTACTGAAGCTTTCTTT. This encodes CASSLRANRGGTEAFF. The rearrangement joins TRBV7-3 to TRBJ1-1; 7 bases agree with TRBD1. V was clipped by 5 bases and J by 5 bases; unmatched bases: 14. Germline V gene data show CDR1 as SGHTA and CDR2 as FQGTGA. This CDR3 contains 16 residues.